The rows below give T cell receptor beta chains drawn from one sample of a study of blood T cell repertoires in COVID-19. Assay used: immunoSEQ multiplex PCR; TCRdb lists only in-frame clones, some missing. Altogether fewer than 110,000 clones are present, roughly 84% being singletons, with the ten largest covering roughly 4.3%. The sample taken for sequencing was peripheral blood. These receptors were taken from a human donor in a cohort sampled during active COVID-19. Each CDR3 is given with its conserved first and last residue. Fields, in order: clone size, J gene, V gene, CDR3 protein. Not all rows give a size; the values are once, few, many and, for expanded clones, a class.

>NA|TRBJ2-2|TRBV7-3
CASSRVGGPGELFF
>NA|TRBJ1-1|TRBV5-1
CASSLEVSGMNTEAFF
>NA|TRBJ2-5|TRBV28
CASVQGNFGETQYF
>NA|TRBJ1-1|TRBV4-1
CASSPYTGTGGTEAFF
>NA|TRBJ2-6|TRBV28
CASSSVPGGVGANVLTF
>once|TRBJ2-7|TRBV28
CASSLTDYEQYF
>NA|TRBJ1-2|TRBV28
CASSPPPVGRDYTF
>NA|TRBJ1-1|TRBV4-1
CASSQEGSAEAFF
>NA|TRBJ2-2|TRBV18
CASSPLYTGELFF
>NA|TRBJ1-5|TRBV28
CAICGGGNQPQHF
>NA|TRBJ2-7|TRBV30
CAWRGQASYEQYF
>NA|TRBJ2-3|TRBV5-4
CASSLPSGDTQYF
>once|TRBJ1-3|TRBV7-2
CASRAGVGENTIYF
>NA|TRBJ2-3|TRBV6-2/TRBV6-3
CASSYSWTSGKDTQYF
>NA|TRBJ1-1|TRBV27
CASSYTGGKPEAFF
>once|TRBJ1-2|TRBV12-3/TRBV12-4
CASSLSLNYGYTF
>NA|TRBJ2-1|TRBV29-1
CSVRDSTYNEQFF
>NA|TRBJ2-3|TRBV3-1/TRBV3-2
CASSPGQGEDTQYF
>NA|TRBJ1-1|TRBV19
CASSIPNYRGNTEAFF
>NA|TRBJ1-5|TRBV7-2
CASSQTGNGQPQHF
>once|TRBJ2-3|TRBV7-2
CASTSQGFLTDTQYF
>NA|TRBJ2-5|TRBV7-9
CASSPRQLQETQYF
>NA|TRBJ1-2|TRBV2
CASSDLQGYGYTF
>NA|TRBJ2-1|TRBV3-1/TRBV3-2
CASSQAPSGPVRNEQFF
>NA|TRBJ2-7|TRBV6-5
CASSYDPQSSYEQYF
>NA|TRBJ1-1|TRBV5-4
CASSLTGMNTEAFF
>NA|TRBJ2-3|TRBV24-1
CATSRGRNTDTQYF
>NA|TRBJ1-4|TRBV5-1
CASSAPTGGNEKLFF
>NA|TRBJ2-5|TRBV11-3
CASSLPRTGAETQYF
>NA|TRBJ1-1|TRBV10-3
CAIRGQANTEAFF
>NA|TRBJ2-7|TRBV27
CASRQPGLAVYEQYF
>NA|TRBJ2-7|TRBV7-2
CASSLLAGEWYEQYF
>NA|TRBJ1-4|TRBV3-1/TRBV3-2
CASSQAPTTSVKLFF
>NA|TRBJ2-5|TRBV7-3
CASSVGTPQETQYF
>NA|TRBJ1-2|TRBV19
CASSTTGFYGYTF
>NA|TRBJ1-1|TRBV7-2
CASRVLAEGYTEAFF
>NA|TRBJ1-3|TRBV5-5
CASSWGQGGGNTIYF
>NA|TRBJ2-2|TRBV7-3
CASSQRTSGNTGELFF
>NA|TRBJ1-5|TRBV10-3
CATVGQVNQPQHF
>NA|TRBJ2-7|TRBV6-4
CASSDHTRGYPYEQYF
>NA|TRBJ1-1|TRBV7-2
CASSQIDIVGAFF
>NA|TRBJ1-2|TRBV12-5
CASGPRDIPYGYTF
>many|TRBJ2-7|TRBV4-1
CASSQGLRNNEQYF
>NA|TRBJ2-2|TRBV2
CASSETAGAAAGELFF
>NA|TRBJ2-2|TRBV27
CASSPWGLANTGELFF
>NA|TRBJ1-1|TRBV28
CASKTGATGVAFF
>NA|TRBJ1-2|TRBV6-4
CASRSFTGRAGYTF
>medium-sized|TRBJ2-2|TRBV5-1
CASSLSHGSGELFF
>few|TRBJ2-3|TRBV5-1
CASSLKPGLAGDTDTQYF
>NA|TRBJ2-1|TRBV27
CASSTTSGTRNEQFF
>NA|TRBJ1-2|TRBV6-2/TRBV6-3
CASCPAPGINYGYTF
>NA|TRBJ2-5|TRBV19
CASSIQGARETQYF
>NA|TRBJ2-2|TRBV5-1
CASGGFSGGNTGELFF
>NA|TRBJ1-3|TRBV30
CAWTPARLGNTIYF
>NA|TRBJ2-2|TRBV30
CAWSVYRADGELFF